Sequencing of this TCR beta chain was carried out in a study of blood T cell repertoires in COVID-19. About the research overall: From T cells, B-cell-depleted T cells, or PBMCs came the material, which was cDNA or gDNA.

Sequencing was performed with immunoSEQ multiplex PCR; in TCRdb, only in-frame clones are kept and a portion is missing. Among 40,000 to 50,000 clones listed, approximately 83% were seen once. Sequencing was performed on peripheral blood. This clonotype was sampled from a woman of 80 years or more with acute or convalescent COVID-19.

CDR3 bases: TGCGCCAGCAGCTCGACAGGGGGTTCATCCTACGAGCAGTACTTC. Translating it yields CASSSTGGSSYEQYF. The chain employs TRBV5-1 and TRBJ2-7, with TRBD1 matching over 9 bases. Germline assignment: CDR1 SGHRS and CDR2 YFSETQ. The CDR3 is 15 amino acids. The V gene end was trimmed by 3 bases and the J gene end by 1 base; junction bases not matched to a gene: 5.